These T cell receptor beta chains were read from a single sample in a study of CD8+CD57+ T cells in acquired aplastic anemia. Each CDR3 protein is one row after TCRdb ran MiXCR on the reads. Of 180,000 or so distinct CDR3 sequences in the sample, around half are singletons; the top ten hold about 2%. The sequenced sample consisted of sorted CD4+, CD8+, or CD8+CD57+ T cells (not recorded which) from PBMCs. The receptors come from a human donor with aplastic anemia. Both conserved end residues are part of each CDR3. D genes are given only for firm matches. Some rows mark clone size as missing; the rest say once, few, many or name a class of expanded clone.

j_gene,abundance,d_gene,v_gene,CDR3nt,CDR3aa
TRBJ1-2,-,-,TRBV12-3/TRBV12-4,TGTGCCAGCAGTTCCCACGGGGATAACTATGGCTACACCTTC,CASSSHGDNYGYTF
TRBJ1-1,-,-,TRBV6-1,TGTGCCAGCACCCAACAGGGCATCACTGAAGCTTTCTTT,CASTQQGITEAFF
TRBJ2-1,few,TRBD2,TRBV12-3/TRBV12-4,TGTGCCAGCACCCCCAGTCCCCTACTAGCGGGGGGGCATGGTGAGCAGTTCTTC,CASTPSPLLAGGHGEQFF
TRBJ1-4,many,-,TRBV2,TGTGCCAGCACTTGGCAGGGGGAAAAACTGTTTTTT,CASTWQGEKLFF
TRBJ2-7,-,TRBD1,TRBV5-1,TGCGCCAGCAGCTATCGGACAGGGGGCTACGAGCAGTACTTC,CASSYRTGGYEQYF
TRBJ2-2,-,-,TRBV5-4,TGTGCCAGCAGCTCCGCAAAGAACACCGGGGAGCTGTTTTTT,CASSSAKNTGELFF
TRBJ2-7,-,TRBD2,TRBV10-3,TGTGCCATCAGCCTAGCGGGGGGAGCTTTGGAGCAGCACTTC,CAISLAGGALEQHF
TRBJ2-7,many,-,TRBV20-1,TGCAGTGCTAGAGATGAACGAACCTACGAGCAGTACTTC,CSARDERTYEQYF
TRBJ2-2,-,TRBD1,TRBV9,TGTGCCAGCAGCGGATCGACAGGGGGCAACGGGGAGCTGTTTTTT,CASSGSTGGNGELFF
TRBJ1-2,-,-,TRBV7-8,TGTGCCAGCAGCTTCGGGTCGAACTATGGCTACACCTTC,CASSFGSNYGYTF
TRBJ2-6,-,TRBD2,TRBV4-1,TGCGCCAGCAGCCAAGGCTACCGGGACTACTCTTTGGCTGGGGCCAACGTCCTGACTTTC,CASSQGYRDYSLAGANVLTF
TRBJ2-7,many,TRBD1,TRBV15,TGTGCCACCAGCTCCAAGGGGGCGGCCTACGAGCAGTACTTC,CATSSKGAAYEQYF
TRBJ1-1,-,-,TRBV2,TGTGCCAGCTTTAGACAGAAGAACACTGAAGCTTTCTTT,CASFRQKNTEAFF
TRBJ1-1,once,TRBD1,TRBV11-2,TGTGCCAGCAGCTTAGACCAGGGGACAGGGAACACTGAAGCTTTCTTT,CASSLDQGTGNTEAFF
TRBJ2-5,-,TRBD2,TRBV7-8,TGTGCCAGCAGCTCACCGACTAGCGGGAGATTCGGTCAGACCCAGTACTTC,CASSSPTSGRFGQTQYF
TRBJ1-5,many,-,TRBV20-1,TGCAGTGCTAGAGATTACGGCAATCAGCCCCAGCATTTT,CSARDYGNQPQHF
TRBJ1-2,many,-,TRBV4-2,TGTGCCAGCAGCCAAGAAAGCTGGGGCTACACCTTC,CASSQESWGYTF
TRBJ2-6,-,TRBD1,TRBV2,TGTGCCAGCAGGCTCGGGACAGTCTTTCCTGGGGCCAACGTCCTGACTTTC,CASRLGTVFPGANVLTF
TRBJ2-7,-,-,TRBV28,TGTGCCAGCAAGGATCGGAGGGGGCCCTACCCCGAGCAGTACTTC,CASKDRRGPYPEQYF
TRBJ1-1,few,-,TRBV6-6,TGTGCCAGCAGTTACTCTCCAGGGAGGGTCACTGAAGCTTTCTTT,CASSYSPGRVTEAFF
TRBJ2-2,-,-,TRBV20-1,TGCAGTGCTAACAGAGACACCGGGGAGCTGTTTTTT,CSANRDTGELFF
TRBJ2-1,-,-,TRBV20-1,TGCAGTGCTAGAGACCCCGGGCCCGAGCAGTTCTTC,CSARDPGPEQFF
TRBJ1-6,many,TRBD1,TRBV5-4,TGTGCCAGCAGCTTGGTGCAGGACAGGTCACCCCTCCACTTT,CASSLVQDRSPLHF
TRBJ2-5,many,-,TRBV4-3,TGCGCCAGCAGCCAAGTACAGGGTCCAGGAGAGACCCAGTACTTC,CASSQVQGPGETQYF
TRBJ1-2,-,-,TRBV2,TGTGCCAGCAGTGAAACGGGCAGGGGAGAGGGAGCTAACTATGGCTACACCTTC,CASSETGRGEGANYGYTF
TRBJ1-6,few,-,TRBV25-1,TGTGCCAGCAGTGAAGATAGGAAAGGGACTTCTCTTTCACCCCTCCACTTT,CASSEDRKGTSLSPLHF
TRBJ1-6,once,-,TRBV25-1,TGTGCCAGCAGTGAATGGGGTTCGATAAATTCACCCCTCCACTTT,CASSEWGSINSPLHF
TRBJ2-1,many,-,TRBV29-1,TGCAGCGCCGGCGGGCTCCCCGGGAGCGATGAGCAGTTCTTC,CSAGGLPGSDEQFF
TRBJ2-2,many,TRBD2,TRBV12-3/TRBV12-4,TGTGCCAGCCTCAGACGACTAAGCGGGATCAGATCGAACACCGGGGAGCTGTTTTTT,CASLRRLSGIRSNTGELFF
TRBJ2-4,few,-,TRBV16,TGTGCCAGCAGCCAATCGAGGGCAGTAGGAAACATTCAGTACTTC,CASSQSRAVGNIQYF
TRBJ1-1,-,-,TRBV2,TGTGCCAGCAGTTGGAATCAGGACTTTGGCACTGAAGCTTTCTTT,CASSWNQDFGTEAFF